This TCR beta chain stems from a study of human T cells and chemical hapten exposure. Broader study findings: Expanded TCR counts at PT1 were positively correlated with the patch test score.

Looked up from germline, CDR1 is SGHDT and CDR2 is YYEEEE. Losses at the gene ends were 0 bases for V and 6 bases for J; bases not matched to a gene: 2. This CDR3 has 15 amino acids. Comment on this clonotype: Its antigen remains unidentified.

The time point here: patch test 1, 2 weeks after DPC sensitization. The treatment here: therapeutic diphenylcyclopropenone sensitization with weekly scalp DPC. The library tagged individual cDNA molecules with unique molecular identifiers. Under the authors' procedure: Samples held a median of approximately 96,000 TCRs, range about 20,000–690,600. In TCRdb, the RACE reads were re-called with MiXCR into one record per CDR3 protein. The V and J calls here are based on TCRdb, not the publication. The sample includes some 380,000 distinct CDR3 sequences, about 4.8% of them seen just once. The rearrangement links TRBV5-6 to TRBJ2-3; 12 nucleotides match TRBD2. The TCR sequence derives from a woman aged 45-65 years with alopecia areata. Some clones in this sample may be carry-over from other donors' samples. Source: whole blood, taken in connection with sensitization to the hapten diphenylcyclopropenone (DPC). The CDR3 here is CASSLELAGGDTQYF. The CDR3 nucleotides read TGTGCCAGCAGCTTGGAACTAGCGGGAGGTGATACGCAGTATTTT.